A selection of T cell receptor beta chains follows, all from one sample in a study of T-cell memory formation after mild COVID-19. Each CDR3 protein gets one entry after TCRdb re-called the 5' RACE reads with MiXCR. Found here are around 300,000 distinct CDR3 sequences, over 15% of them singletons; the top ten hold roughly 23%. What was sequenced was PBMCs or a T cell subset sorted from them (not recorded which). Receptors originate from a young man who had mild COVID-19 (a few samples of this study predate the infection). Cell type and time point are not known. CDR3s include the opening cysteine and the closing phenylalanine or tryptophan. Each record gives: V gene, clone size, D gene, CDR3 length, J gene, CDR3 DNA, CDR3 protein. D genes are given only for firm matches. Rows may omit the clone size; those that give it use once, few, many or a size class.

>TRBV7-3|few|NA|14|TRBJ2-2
TGTGCCAGCAGCTTATCACCCCATACCGGGGAGCTGTTTTTT
CASSLSPHTGELFF
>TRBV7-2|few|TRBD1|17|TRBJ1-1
TGTGCCAGCAGCTTAGCCCCGGGACAGGGGGCGAGGACTGAAGCTTTCTTT
CASSLAPGQGARTEAFF
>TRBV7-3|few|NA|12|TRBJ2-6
TGTGCCAGCAGGCTTGGGGCCAACGTCCTGACTTTC
CASRLGANVLTF
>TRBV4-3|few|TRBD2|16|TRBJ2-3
TGCGCCAGCAGCCTCAGCACGGGGGGGGTCTGGGATACGCAGTATTTT
CASSLSTGGVWDTQYF
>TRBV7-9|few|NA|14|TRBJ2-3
TGTGCCAGCAGCTTAGGTGGGGTATACGATACGCAGTATTTT
CASSLGGVYDTQYF
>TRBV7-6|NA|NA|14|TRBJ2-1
TGTGCCAGCAGCTGGGGGGCGGGGAACAATGAGCAGTTCTTC
CASSWGAGNNEQFF
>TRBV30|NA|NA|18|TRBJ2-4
TGTGCCTGGAGTGTAAACTATAGGGGGACTATAGCCAAAAACATTCAGTACTTC
CAWSVNYRGTIAKNIQYF
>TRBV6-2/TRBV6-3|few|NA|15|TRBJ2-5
TGTGCCAGCAGTTACTCGCGGAGGCTCCAAGAGACCCAGTACTTC
CASSYSRRLQETQYF
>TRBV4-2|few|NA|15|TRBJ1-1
TGTGCCAGCAGCCAAGCCCCGGGGGGGAACACTGAAGCTTTCTTT
CASSQAPGGNTEAFF
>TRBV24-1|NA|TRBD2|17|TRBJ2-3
TGTGCCACCAGTGAAGGTAGCGGGGGGCGATACACAGATACGCAGTATTTT
CATSEGSGGRYTDTQYF
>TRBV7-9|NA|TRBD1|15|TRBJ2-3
TGTGCCAGCAGCTCCGACAGGGGGCCCATTGGTACGCAGTATTTT
CASSSDRGPIGTQYF
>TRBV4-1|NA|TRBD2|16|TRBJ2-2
TGCGACAGCAGCCAAGTTGCGGGGGGGCTTATCGGGGAGCTGTTTTTT
CDSSQVAGGLIGELFF
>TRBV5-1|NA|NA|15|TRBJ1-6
TGCGCCAGCAGTTACGGGGAAGCCTATAATTCACCCCTCCACTTT
CASSYGEAYNSPLHF
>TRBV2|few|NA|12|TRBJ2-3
TGTGCCAGCAGTGAATTGGCAGATACGCAGTATTTT
CASSELADTQYF
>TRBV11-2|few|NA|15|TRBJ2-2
TGTGCCAGCAGCTCAAGCGGGTCCAACACCGGGGAGCTGTTTTTT
CASSSSGSNTGELFF
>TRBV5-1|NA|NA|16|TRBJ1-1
TGCGCCAGCAGCTCTAACCCCTCCGAGATGGGCACTGAAGCTTTCTTT
CASSSNPSEMGTEAFF
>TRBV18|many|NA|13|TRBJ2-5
TGTGCCAGCTCACGGAGCCTACAAGAGACCCAGTACTTC
CASSRSLQETQYF
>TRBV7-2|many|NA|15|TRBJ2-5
TGTGCCAGCAGCTTAGGTGGGGGGCCCCAAGAGACCCAGTACTTC
CASSLGGGPQETQYF
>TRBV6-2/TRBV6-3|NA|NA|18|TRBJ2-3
TGTGCCAGCACTTTGTGGACGGGGCCAGGGGCCAGCACAGATACGCAGTATTTT
CASTLWTGPGASTDTQYF
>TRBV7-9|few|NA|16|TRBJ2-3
TGTGCCAGCAGCTTAGCGAGACCCAGAGGGACAGATACGCAGTATTTT
CASSLARPRGTDTQYF
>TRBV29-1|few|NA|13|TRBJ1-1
TGCAGCGTTGAGTTGGGGGAGAACACTGAAGCTTTCTTT
CSVELGENTEAFF
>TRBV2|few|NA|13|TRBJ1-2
TGTGCCAGCAGTGGCCGGGACAAGTATGGCTACACCTTC
CASSGRDKYGYTF
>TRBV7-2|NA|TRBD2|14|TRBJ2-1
TGTGCCAGCAGCCCTTCGCTAGCGGACAATGAGCAGTTCTTC
CASSPSLADNEQFF
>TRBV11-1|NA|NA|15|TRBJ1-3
TGTGCCAGCAGCGGACAGTGGTACTCTGGAAACACCATATATTTT
CASSGQWYSGNTIYF
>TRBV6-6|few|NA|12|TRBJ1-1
TGTGCCAGCAGGCAGCCAGACGCTGAAGCTTTCTTT
CASRQPDAEAFF
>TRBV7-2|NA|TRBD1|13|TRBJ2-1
TGTGCCAGCAGCATGTGGGACAGCAATGAGCAGTTCTTC
CASSMWDSNEQFF
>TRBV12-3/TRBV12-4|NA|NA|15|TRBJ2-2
TGTGCCAGCAGTTTGTCCCGTCGCCCGGCCGGGGAGCTGTTTTTT
CASSLSRRPAGELFF
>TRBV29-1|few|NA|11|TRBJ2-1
TGCAGCGTTGAGGGGAACAATGAGCAGTTCTTC
CSVEGNNEQFF
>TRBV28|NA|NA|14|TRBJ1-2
TGTGCCAGCAGTCCCGTGGACAGATTACATGGCTACACCTTC
CASSPVDRLHGYTF
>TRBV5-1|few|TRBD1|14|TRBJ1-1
TGCGCCAGCAGCACGTGGACAGGGGACACTGAAGCTTTCTTT
CASSTWTGDTEAFF
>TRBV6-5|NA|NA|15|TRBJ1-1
TGTGCCAGCAGCCGGTCATGGCAGGGTGGGACTGAAGCTTTCTTT
CASSRSWQGGTEAFF
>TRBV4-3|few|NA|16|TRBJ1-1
TGCGCCAGCAGCCAAGATATAAACAGGTTCAACACTGAAGCTTTCTTT
CASSQDINRFNTEAFF
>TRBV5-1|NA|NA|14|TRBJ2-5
TGCGCCAGCAGCTTCCGGGACTCCCGGGAGACCCAGTACTTC
CASSFRDSRETQYF
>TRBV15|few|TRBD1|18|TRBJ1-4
TGTGCCACCAGCAGAAATACCGGGACAGGGGCGGAAGGTGAAAAACTGTTTTTT
CATSRNTGTGAEGEKLFF
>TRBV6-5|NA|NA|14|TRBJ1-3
TGTGCCAGCAGCCGTAAGCTCTCTGGAAACACCATATATTTT
CASSRKLSGNTIYF
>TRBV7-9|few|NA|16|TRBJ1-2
TGTGCCAGCAGCCAGTCAACCGGGACAAGCCACTATGGCTACACCTTC
CASSQSTGTSHYGYTF
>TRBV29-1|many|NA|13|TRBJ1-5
TGCAGCGTTGCGGGGGATAGCAATCAGCCCCAGCATTTT
CSVAGDSNQPQHF
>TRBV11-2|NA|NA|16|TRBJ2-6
TGTGCCAGCAGTCCTTCCCGGGCCTCTGGGGCCAACGTCCTGACTTTC
CASSPSRASGANVLTF
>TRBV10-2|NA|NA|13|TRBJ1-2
TGCGCCAGCAGTGTTGGCAGACCCTATGGCTACACCTTC
CASSVGRPYGYTF
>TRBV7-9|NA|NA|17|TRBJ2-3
TGTGCCAGCAGCCCCCGCGTCGCGGGTTCGGTGGAAGATACGCAGTATTTT
CASSPRVAGSVEDTQYF
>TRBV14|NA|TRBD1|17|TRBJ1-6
TGTGCCAGCAGCCAAGTGACAGGGTTCTCCTATAATTCACCCCTCCACTTT
CASSQVTGFSYNSPLHF
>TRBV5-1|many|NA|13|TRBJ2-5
TGCGCCAGCAGCCAGGGCGACCAAGAGACCCAGTACTTC
CASSQGDQETQYF
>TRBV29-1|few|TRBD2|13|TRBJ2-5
TGCAGCACATCGGGCGGGGGGGCAGAGACCCAGTACTTC
CSTSGGGAETQYF
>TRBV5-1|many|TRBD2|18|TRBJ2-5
TGCGCCAGCAGCTTGGACCCTGGGACTAGCGGGGCTCAAGAGACCCAGTACTTC
CASSLDPGTSGAQETQYF